Listed here are 18 T cell receptor beta chains from one sample, sequenced in a study of a mutant IDH1 vaccine in newly diagnosed glioma. The time point here: baseline, week 1 (first vaccination visit). Treatment specified: pre-vaccination baseline after standard-of-care therapy. The assay was immunoSEQ multiplex PCR, and TCRdb's table has in-frame clones only and misses some. This table has fewer than 100,000 clones, around 90% appearing once. Sequencing was performed on PBMCs, taken from a glioma patient treated with radiotherapy, temozolomide or both. These receptors were obtained from a woman aged 50 to 60 with glioma.

In regard to this clone: The sample carries other DNA sequences with the same CDR3. This CDR3 is CASSLGQGNEKLFF. CDR3 DNA: TGTGCCAGCAGCTTGGGGCAGGGGAATGAAAAACTGTTTTTT. V usage is TRBV5-6 and J usage is TRBJ1-4; tentative D call: TRBD1 (6 bases). The CDR3 totals 14 residues. The V end was cut by 0 bases, the J end by 5 bases, with 8 bases between. The germline gives CDR1 SGHDT, CDR2 YYEEEE.

The chain carries TRBV19 and TRBJ2-5; possible D gene TRBD2, 6 bases. CDR3 size: 14 residues. Germline CDR1 reads LNHDA; CDR2 reads SQIVND (reference sequence). Trimming took 4 bases from V and 5 from J, leaving 14 bases between them. The CDR3 sequence is CASSNRGTPETQYF. For the CDR3, the DNA is TGTGCCAGTAGTAACCGAGGGACTCCTGAGACCCAGTACTTC.

The rearrangement uses TRBV19 and TRBJ1-1; 7 positions match TRBD1. The V and J ends lost 5 bases and 1 base, in that order; junction bases with no gene match: 7. Looked up from germline, CDR1 is LNHDA and CDR2 is SQIVND (reference sequence). This CDR3 is 15 amino acids long. The CDR3 sequence: CASSWEQGKNTEAFF. The DNA for the CDR3 is TGTGCCAGTAGTTGGGAACAGGGGAAGAACACTGAAGCTTTCTTT.

The chain employs TRBV7-9 and TRBJ1-2; TRBD1 matches at 7 bases. V shed 1 base and J 5 bases; nucleotides not matched to a gene: 7. This CDR3 has 15 residues. Germline values: CDR1 SEHNR, CDR2 FQNEAQ (reference sequence). CDR3 sequence (DNA): TGTGCCAGCAGCTTAGTAGGGGGCAGCGAATATGGCTACACCTTC. Translating gives CASSLVGGSEYGYTF. The whole variable domain, filled in from reference TRBV7-9 and TRBJ1-2, reads DTGVSQNPRHKITKRGQNVTFRCDPISEHNRLYWYRQTLGQGPEFLTYFQNEAQLEKSRLLSDRFSAERPKGSFSTLEIQRTEQGDSAMYLCASSLVGGSEYGYTFGSGTRLTVV.

This rearrangement joins TRBV19 to TRBJ1-3, with D maybe TRBD1 (5 bases). Trimming cost V 11 bases and J 2 bases, with 13 bases left between them. This CDR3 has 13 residues. Germline lookup yields CDR1 LNHDA and CDR2 SQIVND (reference sequence). The CDR3 region is CAAYAGAGNTIYF. In nucleotides, the CDR3 is TGTGCCGCCTATGCGGGGGCTGGAAACACCATATATTTT.

The chain recombines TRBV21-1 with TRBJ2-7; the table assigns TRBD2, which was not confirmed against the DNA. TRBV21-1 is a pseudogene locus. This CDR3 spans 13 amino acids. The CDR3 here is CASSPHGGTEQYF. Written as DNA, the CDR3 is TGTGCCAGCAGCCCTCACGGGGGGACCGAGCAGTACTTC.

The table lists this clone with a few counts. This chain joins TRBV18 and TRBJ2-1, with TRBD2 matching 9 bases. V shed 5 bases and J 6 bases; nucleotides not matched to a gene: 8. Germline loops: CDR1 KGHSH, CDR2 LQKENI. CDR3 length equals 15 residues. CDR3 sequence reads: CASSGLAGVSNEQFF. CDR3 sequence (DNA): TGTGCCAGCTCAGGCTTAGCGGGAGTTAGCAATGAGCAGTTCTTC.

V gene TRBV2 combines with J gene TRBJ2-3; 9 positions match TRBD2. The CDR3 extends over 16 amino acids. The V gene end was trimmed by 5 bases and the J gene end by 6 bases; junction bases not matched to a gene: 12. Germline V gene data show CDR1 as SNHLY and CDR2 as FYNNEI. In nucleotides, the CDR3 is TGTGCCAGCAGTTTTCGTTCTAGCGGGAAGGGCGATACGCAGTATTTT. Translating it yields CASSFRSSGKGDTQYF.

This chain links TRBV15 with TRBJ1-2; the D is unclear. Germline lookup yields CDR1 LNHNV and CDR2 YYDKDF (reference sequence). There are 14 residues in the CDR3. Trimming cost V 6 bases and J 6 bases, with 17 bases left between them. The CDR3 reads CATRVGPQTNGYTF. As DNA, the CDR3 is TGTGCCACCAGAGTTGGACCCCAGACTAATGGCTACACCTTC.

The chain recombines TRBV18 with TRBJ2-2; D gene ambiguous. The CDR3 extends over 13 amino acids. Germline lookup yields CDR1 KGHSH and CDR2 LQKENI. The V and J ends lost 5 bases and 3 bases respectively, with 7 bases between them. For the CDR3, the DNA is TGTGCCAGCTCATCCCTTTACACCGGGGAGCTGTTTTTT. The encoded protein is CASSSLYTGELFF.

The chain has TRBV2 and TRBJ1-1; no reliable D call. CDR3 length: 13 amino acids. Germline values: CDR1 SNHLY, CDR2 FYNNEI. V lost 5 bases, J lost 4 bases, and 11 bases lay in between. The CDR3 DNA reads TGTGCCAGCAGTCCGCCCAAGAGCACTGAAGCTTTCTTT. As protein: CASSPPKSTEAFF.

CDR3 bases: TGTGCCACCAGCGGCACCTTTCAGGGGGCGAGGTACAATGAGCAGTTCTTC. It specifies CATSGTFQGARYNEQFF. The V gene is TRBV15, the J gene TRBJ2-1, with TRBD1 matching 8 bases. The germline V gene encodes CDR1 LNHNV and CDR2 YYDKDF (reference sequence). V shed 5 bases and J 4 bases; nucleotides not matched to a gene: 13. The CDR3 has 17 residues.

The rearrangement joins TRBV5-4 to TRBJ2-2; 9 nucleotides match TRBD2. The ends lost 4 bases at V and 4 bases at J; junction bases unmatched: 11. The CDR3 is 17 amino acids. In germline, CDR1 is SGHNT, CDR2 YYREEE (reference sequence). In nucleotides, the CDR3 is TGTGCCAGCAGCCCCGGGACTAGCCTCGGGGGCACCGGGGAGCTGTTTTTT. Amino acid sequence: CASSPGTSLGGTGELFF.

The V gene is TRBV5-4, the J gene TRBJ2-7; 9 positions match TRBD2. CDR1 is SGHNT, CDR2 YYREEE, per germline (reference sequence). V trimming: 4 bases; J trimming: 2 bases; junction bases outside the gene matches: 4. This CDR3 has 14 residues. CDR3 in DNA: TGTGCCAGCAGCGCTAGCGGGACGACCTACGAGCAGTACTTC. This encodes CASSASGTTYEQYF.

The chain joins TRBV27 to TRBJ2-3; D is unclear. The ends were cut back, 5 bases at V and 2 bases at J, with 14 bases in the middle. This CDR3 spans 15 amino acids. Germline V CDR1 and CDR2: MNHEY, SMNVEV (reference sequence). The CDR3 is CASSPRARYTDTQYF. CDR3 DNA: TGTGCCAGCAGTCCCCGGGCCCGCTACACAGATACGCAGTATTTT.

J is TRBJ2-1 and V is TRBV27; no definite D call. CDR1 is MNHEY and CDR2 is SMNVEV in the germline V gene (reference sequence). This CDR3 spans 13 amino acids. The V end lost 4 bases, the J end lost 3 bases, and 7 bases lay between the germline ends. The CDR3 sequence is CASSYGLYNEQFF. CDR3 in DNA: TGTGCCAGCAGTTATGGTCTCTACAATGAGCAGTTCTTC.

The chain recombines TRBV19 with TRBJ2-3; 7 bases are a match to TRBD2. Germline loops: CDR1 LNHDA, CDR2 SQIVND (reference sequence). Trimming at V came to 6 bases and at J to 6 bases, leaving 12 bases not matched to a gene. The CDR3 loop spans 15 amino acids. The CDR3 protein is CASRAGTNAGDTQYF. As DNA, the CDR3 is TGTGCCAGTAGAGCCGGGACTAACGCCGGTGATACGCAGTATTTT.

The chain combines TRBV4-1 with TRBJ1-2; TRBD1 matches at 9 bases. Unmatched junction bases numbered 12, after V lost 3 bases and J lost 4 bases. The CDR3 spans 17 residues. CDR1 is MGHRA and CDR2 is YSYEKL in the germline V gene. The CDR3 DNA is TGCGCCAGCAGCCACACCCGGGACAGGGACCGTGGCTATGGCTACACCTTC. As protein: CASSHTRDRDRGYGYTF.